This T cell receptor (beta chain) was recorded in a study of blood T cell repertoires in COVID-19. Study as a whole: Italy, Spain and the United States were the sources of the convalescent and acute COVID-19 samples. T cells, B-cell-depleted T cells, or PBMCs supplied cDNA or gDNA.

Methods used by the authors: Estimated nucleated cell counts came from reference gene primer amplification. Profiling relied on immunoSEQ multiplex PCR, and the TCRdb table lists in-frame clones only, not all of them. The V and J calls and clone size are taken from that table; D and trimming were inferred from the DNA. This sample has 140,000 to 150,000 clones; nearly 90% occur once, and the top ten carry less than 2%. The J segment lost 7 bases and the V segment lost 5 bases, leaving 11 bases of the junction unmatched. Germline V gene sequence: CDR1 MDHEN, CDR2 SYDVKM. This CDR3 is built from 15 residues.

The rearrangement links TRBV28 to TRBJ1-5, with TRBD1 identical over 7 bases. The sequence derives from a man between 65 and 80 years old with acute or convalescent COVID-19. The material sequenced was peripheral blood. The CDR3 region has the DNA TGTGCCAGCAGTCCAAGGGGACAGCCGGGGCAGCCCCAGCATTTT. This encodes CASSPRGQPGQPQHF.